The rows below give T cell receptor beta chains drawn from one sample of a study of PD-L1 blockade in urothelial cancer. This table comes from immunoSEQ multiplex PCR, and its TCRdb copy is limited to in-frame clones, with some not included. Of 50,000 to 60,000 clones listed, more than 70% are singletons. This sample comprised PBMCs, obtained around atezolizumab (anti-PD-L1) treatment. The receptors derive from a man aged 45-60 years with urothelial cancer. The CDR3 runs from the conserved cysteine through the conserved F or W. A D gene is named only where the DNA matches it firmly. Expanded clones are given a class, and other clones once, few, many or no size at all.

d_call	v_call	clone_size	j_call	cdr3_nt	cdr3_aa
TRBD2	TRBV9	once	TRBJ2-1	TGTGCCAGCAGTCTAAGAAGCGGGAGCTTCAATGAGCAGTTCTTC	CASSLRSGSFNEQFF
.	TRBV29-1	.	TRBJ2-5	TGCAGCGTTGACGCTCCAGGGAGGGGGCAAGAGACCCAGTACTTC	CSVDAPGRGQETQYF
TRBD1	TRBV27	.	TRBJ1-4	TGTGCCAGCAGTCGACGGACAGGGGCTTTCTTGGAACTGTTTTTT	CASSRRTGAFLELFF
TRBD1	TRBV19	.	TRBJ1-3	TGTGCCAGTAGGACAGGGGCGACCTTCTCTGGAAACACCATATATTTT	CASRTGATFSGNTIYF
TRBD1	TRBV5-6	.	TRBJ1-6	TGTGCCAGCAGCGTGCCCGGCAGGGGGACTTCACCCCTCCACTTT	CASSVPGRGTSPLHF
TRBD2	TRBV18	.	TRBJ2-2	TGTGCCAGCTCACCACGCGGGGGGAACACCGGGGAGCTGTTTTTT	CASSPRGGNTGELFF
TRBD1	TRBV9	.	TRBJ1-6	TGTGCCAGCAGCGTAGACAACAGGGGGAATTCACCCCTCCACTTT	CASSVDNRGNSPLHF
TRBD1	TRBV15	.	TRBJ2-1	TGTGCCACCAGCAGAACTACAGGGGGCAGAACCTACAATGAGCAGTTCTTC	CATSRTTGGRTYNEQFF
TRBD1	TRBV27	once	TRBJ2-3	TGTGCCAGACCAGGACAGGGGACAGATACGCAGTATTTT	CARPGQGTDTQYF
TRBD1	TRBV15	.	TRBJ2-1	TGTGCCACCAGGAACAGGGGCCCCACATACAATGAGCAGTTCTTC	CATRNRGPTYNEQFF
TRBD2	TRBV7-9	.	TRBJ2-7	TGTGCCAGCAGCGGAGCGGGGGTGACGAGTGGCGAGCAGTACTTC	CASSGAGVTSGEQYF
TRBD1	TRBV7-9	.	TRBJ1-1	TGTGCCAGCAGCCCCACTGGCAGGGGGTCTATGGCTTTCTTT	CASSPTGRGSMAFF
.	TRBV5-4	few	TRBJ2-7	TGTGCCAGCAGCTCGGGAGGACAGGGTGGCATCGAGCAGTACTTC	CASSSGGQGGIEQYF
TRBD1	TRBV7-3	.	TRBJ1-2	TGTGCCAGCAGCTTGGGACAGGGGGCGCGAGGCTACACCTTC	CASSLGQGARGYTF
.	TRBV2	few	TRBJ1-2	TGTGCCAGCAGTGACAAAAACTATGGCTACACCTTC	CASSDKNYGYTF
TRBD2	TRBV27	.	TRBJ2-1	TGTGCCAGCAGTTTCCGTCCTCGAACCGGGGGGGACAATGAGCAGTTCTTC	CASSFRPRTGGDNEQFF
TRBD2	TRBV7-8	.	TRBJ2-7	TGTGCCAGCAGCTTAGAAGGGACTAGCGGAACCTACGAGCAGTACTTC	CASSLEGTSGTYEQYF
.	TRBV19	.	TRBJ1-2	TGTGCCAGTAGTATATCTGACTATGGCTACACCTTC	CASSISDYGYTF
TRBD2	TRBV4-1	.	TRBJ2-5	TGCGCCAGCAGCCAAGATCGACTAGCGGGTACAGAGACCCAGTACTTC	CASSQDRLAGTETQYF
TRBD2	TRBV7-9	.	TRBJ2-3	TGTGCCAGCAGCTTTTTCGGCTCTGGCGGGAGGGTAACAGATACGCAGTATTTT	CASSFFGSGGRVTDTQYF
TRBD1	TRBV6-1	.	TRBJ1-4	TGTGCCAGCAGTGATTACCTGACAGGGACACAACTGTTTTTT	CASSDYLTGTQLFF
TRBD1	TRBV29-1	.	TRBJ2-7	TGCAGCGTAGGGGACAGGGAACGAGCCGAGCAGTACTTC	CSVGDRERAEQYF
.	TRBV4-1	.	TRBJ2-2	TGCGCCAGCAGCCAAGGACGGGGGGCCAACACCGGGGAGCTGTTTTTT	CASSQGRGANTGELFF
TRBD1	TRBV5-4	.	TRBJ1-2	TGTGCCAGCAGCTTGGGGGGACAGGGAAACGGCTACACCTTC	CASSLGGQGNGYTF
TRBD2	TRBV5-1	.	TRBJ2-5	TGCGCCAGCAGCCTGGCGGGAGGTCGTGAGACCCAGTACTTC	CASSLAGGRETQYF
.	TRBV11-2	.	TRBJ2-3	TGTGCCAGCACCTCTAGCACAGATACGCAGTATTTT	CASTSSTDTQYF
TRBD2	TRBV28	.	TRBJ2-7	TGTGCCAGCAGCCGCCCGGGGGGCGAGCAGTACTTC	CASSRPGGEQYF
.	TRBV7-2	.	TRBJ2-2	TGTGCCAGCAGCCTCAGGGGAACCACCGGGGAGCTGTTTTTT	CASSLRGTTGELFF
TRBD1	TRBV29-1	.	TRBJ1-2	TGCAGCGTGACTCAGGGGGCAGGTGGCTACACCTTC	CSVTQGAGGYTF
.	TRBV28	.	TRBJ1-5	TGTGCCAGCAGCACTGGCGGCCGGATTCAGCCCCAGCATTTT	CASSTGGRIQPQHF
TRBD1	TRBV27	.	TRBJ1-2	TGTGCCAGCAGGGTACAGGGGACTAACTATGGCTACACCTTC	CASRVQGTNYGYTF
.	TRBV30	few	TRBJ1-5	TGTGCCTGGAGTGTAGCCGGGGGTTATAGCAATCAGCCCCAGCATTTT	CAWSVAGGYSNQPQHF
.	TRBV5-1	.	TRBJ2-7	TGCGCCAGCAGGGGGCTAGAAGATGGTTTACGCGAGCAGTACTTC	CASRGLEDGLREQYF
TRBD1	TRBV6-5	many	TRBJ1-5	TGTGCCAGCAGTTTCGGGACAGGGAATCAGCCCCAGCATTTT	CASSFGTGNQPQHF
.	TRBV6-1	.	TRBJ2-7	TGTGCCAGCAGTTCTATATACCCGGGGGCCTACGAGCAGTACTTC	CASSSIYPGAYEQYF
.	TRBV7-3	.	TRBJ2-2	TGTGCCAGCAGCCACCCGGGACTCTTCACCGGGGAGCTGTTTTTT	CASSHPGLFTGELFF
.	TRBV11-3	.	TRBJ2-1	TGTGCCAGCAGCTCCGAATTGGTAGATGAGCAGTTCTTC	CASSSELVDEQFF
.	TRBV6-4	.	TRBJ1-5	TGTGCCAGCAGTGAAGGGGAAGCACAGCCCCAGCATTTT	CASSEGEAQPQHF
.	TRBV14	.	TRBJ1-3	TGTGCCAGCAGTCAAGAGATGGCGGCGCTTACAGGTGGAAACACCATATATTTT	CASSQEMAALTGGNTIYF
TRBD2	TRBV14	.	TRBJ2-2	TGTGCCAGCAGCCGGGCTAGCGGGCGGCCTACCGGGGAGCTGTTTTTT	CASSRASGRPTGELFF
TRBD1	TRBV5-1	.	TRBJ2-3	TGCGCCAGCAGCTTGGTCACAGGGGGCACAGATACGCAGTATTTT	CASSLVTGGTDTQYF
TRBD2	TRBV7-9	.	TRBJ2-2	TGTGCCAGCAGCTTAGTGGCGGGAGGAGGAACCGGGGAGCTGTTTTTT	CASSLVAGGGTGELFF